This T cell receptor (beta chain) was captured by sequencing in a study of blood T cell repertoires in COVID-19. Study-wide background: COVID-19 samples, acute and convalescent, were from the United States, Italy and Spain.

Germline V gene lookup returns CDR1 SGHVS and CDR2 FQNEAQ. This CDR3 comprises 16 residues. V lost 5 bases and J lost 1; bases outside the gene matches: 8. Assay used: immunoSEQ multiplex PCR; TCRdb lists only in-frame clones, some missing. The table has under 450,000 clones, over 65% seen once. The clonotype was recovered from a human donor with acute or convalescent COVID-19. The donor label of this sample is uncertain. Material for sequencing was peripheral blood. The J gene is TRBJ2-3, the V gene TRBV7-8; 8 bases agree with TRBD2. CDR3 bases: TGTGCCAGCAGCCCCTCCCCCGGGGGGGGCACAGATACGCAGTATTTT. Protein: CASSPSPGGGTDTQYF.